This T cell receptor (beta chain) originates from a study of type 1 regulatory T cells. Study-wide points: Compared with non-type 1 regulatory T cells, type 1 regulatory T cells showed a more restricted TCR repertoire.

A note on this clonotype: Antigen: not known.

Each CDR3 protein is one row after TCRdb ran MiXCR on the reads. The data show tens of thousands of distinct CDR3 sequences, less than 25% seen once. V dropped 5 bases and J dropped 2 bases, with 15 bases sitting between them. From germline, CDR1 is SGHTA and CDR2 FQGNSA. The CDR3 sequence is 16 residues long. Sequenced material: cultured type 1 regulatory T (Tr1) cells, either the whole culture or a sorted fraction (not recorded which). The receptor was derived from a human donor in good health. The chain couples TRBV7-2 to TRBJ2-2; TRBD1 is a possible D gene (7 bases). The CDR3 region has the DNA TGTGCCAGCAGCCGGCGGGACAGCCTTAACACCGGGGAGCTGTTTTTT. This sequence encodes CASSRRDSLNTGELFF.